A single sample is the source of the 27 T cell receptor beta chains below, sequenced in a study of cytomegalovirus exposure and HLA in healthy donors. The PCR used 60 Vbeta and 13 Jbeta primers. TCRdb's table, derived via immunoSEQ multiplex PCR, lists solely in-frame clones and lacks some. The sample records around 140,000 clones, 88% being singletons. The specimen was PBMCs. These receptors were collected from a woman aged 40 to 50 in good health and CMV-seronegative.

This chain uses TRBV9 with TRBJ1-4, with 8 bases aligning to TRBD1. Germline loops: CDR1 SGDLS, CDR2 YYNGEE. The V segment lost 4 bases and the J segment 3 bases; nucleotides outside the gene matches: 8. The CDR3 has 16 amino acids. The CDR3 DNA reads TGTGCCAGCAGCTCCGGACAGGGAAACCCTAATGAAAAACTGTTTTTT. Translating gives CASSSGQGNPNEKLFF.

The rearrangement joins TRBV19 to TRBJ2-6; D gene uncertain. This CDR3 region has 16 residues. The germline CDR1 and CDR2 sequences are LNHDA and SQIVND (reference sequence). Trimming took off 2 bases at V and 0 bases at J, with 8 bases between the two ends. The CDR3 loop reads CASSIRWASGANVLTF. In nucleotides, the CDR3 is TGTGCCAGTAGTATACGGTGGGCCTCTGGGGCCAACGTCCTGACTTTC.

This chain connects TRBV5-6 to TRBJ2-5; D unresolved. V was cut by 2 bases and J by 4 bases, with 9 bases left in between. The CDR3 is 13 residues long. Looked up from germline, CDR1 is SGHDT and CDR2 is YYEEEE. As DNA, the CDR3 is TGTGCCAGCAGCTTAAATCGGGTAGAGACCCAGTACTTC. It yields the protein CASSLNRVETQYF.

V usage is TRBV7-3 and J usage is TRBJ2-7, with 9 bases matching TRBD2. CDR1 is SGHTA and CDR2 is FQGTGA in the germline V gene. There are 18 residues in the CDR3. The trim removed 1 base at V and 2 bases at J, leaving 12 bases unmatched. The DNA of the CDR3 is TGTGCCAGCAGCTTAAAGTCCTCGTCTAGCGGGGCACCCTACGAGCAGTACTTC. Translation gives CASSLKSSSSGAPYEQYF.

This chain links TRBV27 with TRBJ2-7; D perhaps matches TRBD1 (6 bases). V shed 0 bases and J shed 2 bases, with 14 bases lying between them. Germline-derived CDR1 and CDR2 are MNHEY and SMNVEV (reference sequence). This CDR3 is built from 16 residues. The CDR3 protein is CASSLSTGTVTYEQYF. CDR3 sequence (DNA): TGTGCCAGCAGTTTATCGACAGGAACCGTCACCTACGAGCAGTACTTC.

The chain joins TRBV9 to TRBJ1-2; TRBD1 agrees at 11 bases. With V trimmed by 0 bases and J by 4 bases, 11 bases remained unmatched. CDR1 and CDR2 (germline): SGDLS, YYNGEE. This CDR3 is built from 18 residues. The CDR3 reads CASSVGKVGDRGTYGYTF. CDR3 nucleotides: TGTGCCAGCAGCGTAGGAAAAGTAGGGGACAGGGGGACCTATGGCTACACCTTC.

The chain recombines TRBV7-2 with TRBJ1-2, with TRBD1 identical over 8 bases. The germline V gene encodes CDR1 SGHTA and CDR2 FQGNSA. CDR3 size: 13 residues. Unmatched junction bases numbered 4, after V lost 4 bases and J lost 6 bases. CDR3 bases: TGTGCCAGCAGCTATAACAGGGGGGATGGCTACACCTTC. Its protein product is CASSYNRGDGYTF. Based on the CDR3 plus reference TRBV7-2 and TRBJ1-2, the full variable domain is GAGVSQSPSNKVTEKGKDVELRCDPISGHTALYWYRQSLGQGLEFLIYFQGNSAPDKSGLPSDRFSAERTGGSVSTLTIQRTQQEDSAVYLCASSYNRGDGYTFGSGTRLTVV.

The rearrangement joins TRBV4-1 to TRBJ2-3; no firm D call. V was trimmed by 1 base and J by 2 bases, leaving 7 bases between them. Germline V gene lookup returns CDR1 MGHRA and CDR2 YSYEKL. The CDR3 is 14 residues long. The CDR3 DNA is TGCGCCAGCAGCCAAGGGGCCAACACAGATACGCAGTATTTT. Amino acids: CASSQGANTDTQYF.

The V call is TRBV27, the J call TRBJ2-5, with D perhaps TRBD1 (6 bases). The DNA end lines up better with TRBJ2-7; the J call may be wrong. Germline CDR1 is MNHEY and CDR2 is SMNVEV (reference sequence). The CDR3 has 14 amino acids. CDR3 amino acids: CASRTWTESYEQYF. For the CDR3, the DNA is TGTGCCAGCAGGACTTGGACAGAGTCCTACGAGCAGTACTTC.

The chain combines TRBV18 with TRBJ2-7; 12 positions agree with TRBD1. After removal of 3 bases from V and 5 bases from J, the junction contained 8 bases not matched to a gene. The CDR3 has 16 residues. Germline CDR1 KGHSH, CDR2 LQKENI. In nucleotides, the CDR3 is TGTGCCAGCTCACCTTTTTCCGGGACAGGGGGCAACGAGCAGTACTTC. This codes for CASSPFSGTGGNEQYF.

V usage is TRBV27 and J usage is TRBJ2-5; 14 bases line up with TRBD2. CDR1 and CDR2 from the germline V gene are MNHEY and SMNVEV (reference sequence). The trim removed 3 bases at V and 6 bases at J, leaving 6 bases unmatched. The CDR3 is 16 residues long. CDR3 residues: CASSFGTSGGRKTQYF. CDR3 nucleotides: TGTGCCAGCAGTTTCGGGACTAGCGGGGGCAGAAAGACCCAGTACTTC.

J is TRBJ1-5 and V is TRBV5-1, with TRBD1 matching over 7 bases. CDR1 is SGHRS, CDR2 YFSETQ, per germline. V dropped 4 bases and J dropped 4; count of bases not matched to a gene: 5. The length of the CDR3 is 14 residues. This CDR3 is CASSPTGTNQPQHF. The DNA of the CDR3 is TGCGCCAGCAGCCCGACAGGGACAAATCAGCCCCAGCATTTT. The full variable domain, completed using reference TRBV5-1 and TRBJ1-5, is KAGVTQTPRYLIKTRGQQVTLSCSPISGHRSVSWYQQTPGQGLQFLFEYFSETQRNKGNFPGRFSGRQFSNSRSEMNVSTLELGDSALYLCASSPTGTNQPQHFGDGTRLSIL.

The chain combines TRBV10-2 with TRBJ1-4; TRBD1 agrees at 8 bases. CDR1 is WSHSY and CDR2 is SAAADI in the germline V gene. This CDR3 is 14 amino acids long. Trimming at V came to 6 bases and at J to 7 bases, leaving 7 bases not matched to a gene. CDR3 in DNA: TGCGCCAGCAGGGATACAGGGGGTGGTGAAAAACTGTTTTTT. Translated, it gives CASRDTGGGEKLFF.

This clone was found a few times. The chain recombines TRBV10-3 with TRBJ2-1, with 9 bases identical to TRBD2. With 8 bases clipped from V and 7 bases from J, the junction kept 21 bases outside the gene matches. Per the germline V gene, CDR1 is ENHRY and CDR2 is SYGVKD. The length of the CDR3 is 18 residues. CDR3: CAIGGPPLAGVEGNEQFF. The CDR3 DNA reads TGTGCCATCGGGGGCCCCCCCTTAGCGGGAGTAGAGGGGAATGAGCAGTTCTTC.

The V gene is TRBV6-5, the J gene TRBJ2-1, with TRBD2 matching over 12 bases. This CDR3 comprises 16 residues. CDR1 MNHEY and CDR2 SVGAGI come from the germline V gene. The V and J ends lost 4 bases and 2 bases, in that order; junction bases with no gene match: 3. CDR3 protein: CASSSWTSGAYNEQFF. The CDR3 region has the DNA TGTGCCAGCAGTTCCTGGACTAGCGGGGCCTACAATGAGCAGTTCTTC.

V and J are TRBV10-1 and TRBJ2-5, with D perhaps TRBD2 (7 bases). CDR1 and CDR2 (germline): WNHNN, SYGVQD (reference sequence). The CDR3 has 15 amino acids. V dropped 2 bases and J dropped 1 base, with 11 bases sitting between them. This CDR3 is CASSEEGGVQETQYF. The CDR3 coding sequence is TGCGCCAGCAGTGAGGAGGGGGGGGTCCAAGAGACCCAGTACTTC.

This chain links TRBV25-1 with TRBJ1-5, with D unresolved. This CDR3 contains 12 residues. Germline V gives CDR1 MGHDK, CDR2 SYGVNS. V dropped 2 bases and J dropped 4 bases, with 3 bases sitting between them. The CDR3 protein is CASSEQNQPQHF. As DNA, the CDR3 is TGTGCCAGCAGTGAACAAAATCAGCCCCAGCATTTT.

DNA of the CDR3: TGTGCCAGCAGCCACCCGACAGGGGGCCTCGGAATCCACACCGGGGAGCTGTTTTTT. This translates into CASSHPTGGLGIHTGELFF. The V gene is TRBV4-2, the J gene TRBJ2-2, with 10 bases matching TRBD1. Trimming at V came to 3 bases and at J to 3 bases, leaving 13 bases not matched to a gene. The germline V gene encodes CDR1 LGHNA and CDR2 YNFKEQ. This CDR3 is built from 19 residues.

The genes are TRBV5-6 and TRBJ2-2, with a possible D match to TRBD1 (6 bases). The germline V and J ends were trimmed by 4 bases and 6 bases, with 13 bases remaining between them. Germline values: CDR1 SGHDT, CDR2 YYEEEE. The CDR3 runs to 14 residues. CDR3 protein: CASSRTGWAGELFF. DNA of the CDR3: TGTGCCAGCAGCCGAACAGGGTGGGCCGGGGAGCTGTTTTTT.

A few counts support this clone. The chain's CDR3 is CASSLSGLWGDQPQHF. The CDR3 region has the DNA TGTGCCAGCAGCTTATCGGGCTTGTGGGGGGATCAGCCCCAGCATTTT. V and J are TRBV7-2 and TRBJ1-5; the D gene is possibly TRBD1 (5 bases). This CDR3 region has 16 residues. From germline, CDR1 is SGHTA and CDR2 FQGNSA. Deletions cut 2 bases from V and 5 bases from J, with 16 bases between.

This chain's CDR3 is CASSDQPQHF. CDR3 in DNA: TGTGCCAGCAGCGATCAGCCCCAGCATTTT. This sequence joins TRBV6-5 and TRBJ1-5; D is ambiguous. This CDR3 has 10 residues. Germline CDR1 is MNHEY and CDR2 is SVGAGI. V gave up 6 bases and J gave up 5 bases, with 2 bases separating them.

This clone occurred once. This chain joins TRBV9 and TRBJ1-5, with 7 bases that match TRBD1. CDR1 SGDLS and CDR2 YYNGEE come from the germline V gene. The CDR3 is 15 residues long. The V and J ends lost 0 bases and 6 bases, in that order; junction bases with no gene match: 6. CDR3 amino acids: CASSVEGAPSQPQHF. In DNA, the CDR3 is TGTGCCAGCAGCGTAGAGGGGGCGCCGAGTCAGCCCCAGCATTTT. The variable domain in full, with the rest retrieved from reference TRBV9 and TRBJ1-5, is DSGVTQTPKHLITATGQRVTLRCSPRSGDLSVYWYQQSLDQGLQFLIQYYNGEERAKGNILERFSAQQFPDLHSELNLSSLELGDSALYFCASSVEGAPSQPQHFGDGTRLSIL.

This chain uses TRBV30 with TRBJ1-4; possibly TRBD1 for D (5 bases). CDR1 GTSNPN and CDR2 SVGIG come from the germline V gene (reference sequence). The CDR3 is 15 residues long. V lost 4 bases, J lost 0 bases, and 12 bases lay in between. The DNA for the CDR3 is TGTGCCTGGAACGGTCAGGGTGCAACTAATGAAAAACTGTTTTTT. Encoded protein: CAWNGQGATNEKLFF.

This clone was seen only once. V usage is TRBV10-1 and J usage is TRBJ2-3; D gene ambiguous. Germline values: CDR1 WNHNN, CDR2 SYGVQD (reference sequence). The CDR3 totals 14 residues. V lost 4 bases and J 0 bases, leaving 8 bases between the germline ends. The CDR3 nucleotides are TGCGCCAGCAGTGCGGGTTCTAGCACAGATACGCAGTATTTT. Translated, it gives CASSAGSSTDTQYF.

V gene TRBV4-3 combines with J gene TRBJ1-3; D perhaps matches TRBD1 (6 bases). V shed 4 bases and J shed 0 bases, with 19 bases lying between them. The CDR3 runs 18 residues. Germline CDR1 and CDR2: LGHNA and YSLEER. CDR3 coding DNA: TGCGCCAGCAGCCTATCCCCACTAACAGGGTTCTCTGGAAACACCATATATTTT. As protein: CASSLSPLTGFSGNTIYF.

The chain carries TRBV5-6 and TRBJ2-2, with 7 nucleotides matching TRBD2. J lost 5 bases, V lost 6 bases, and 13 bases had no gene match. Germline CDR1 and CDR2: SGHDT and YYEEEE. The length of the CDR3 is 16 residues. In DNA form, the CDR3 reads TGTGCCAGCATCCGCGGGAGCAACCTAGGGACCGGGGAGCTGTTTTTT. It encodes CASIRGSNLGTGELFF.

V and J are TRBV30 and TRBJ2-1; 7 bases align to TRBD2. CDR3 size: 12 residues. Germline V lookup: CDR1 GTSNPN, CDR2 SVGIG (reference sequence). The V gene end was trimmed by 3 bases and the J gene end by 9 bases; junction bases not matched to a gene: 5. In nucleotides, the CDR3 is TGTGCCTGGAGCTCGGCTAGCGGTGAGCAGTTCTTC. It yields the protein CAWSSASGEQFF. The whole variable domain, remainder taken from reference TRBV30 and TRBJ2-1, is SQTIHQWPATLVQPVGSPLSLECTVEGTSNPNLYWYRQAAGRGLQLLFYSVGIGQISSEVPQNLSASRPQDRQFILSSKKLLLSDSGFYLCAWSSASGEQFFGPGTRLTVL.